This T cell receptor (beta chain) originates from a study of blood T cell repertoires in COVID-19. About the study: Samples of COVID-19 (acute and convalescent) were obtained from the United States, Italy and Spain. In each case, the material was cDNA or gDNA derived from T cells, B-cell-depleted T cells, or PBMCs.

V lost 1 base, J lost 7 bases, and 2 bases stayed unmatched. CDR3 size: 15 residues. Per germline, CDR1 SGHVS and CDR2 FQNEAQ. As processed by the authors: Amplification of reference gene primers provided the estimated nucleated cell counts. Method: immunoSEQ multiplex PCR; TCRdb's copy keeps in-frame clones and lacks some. D and trimming were read from the DNA, whereas the V and J calls and clone size are those reported in that table. Of under 200,000 clones listed, about 83% were seen once; the top ten hold approximately 1.4%. The receptor's source is a human donor in a cohort sampled during active COVID-19. The chain has TRBV7-8 and TRBJ1-5, with 12 bases lining up with TRBD1. Input material: peripheral blood. The CDR3 spells CASSLGDRGHQPQHF. The CDR3 DNA reads TGTGCCAGCAGCTTAGGGGACAGGGGGCACCAGCCCCAGCATTTT.